This T cell receptor beta chain was retrieved from a study of CD8 T cells in ankylosing spondylitis. 5'-RACE, quantitative and with molecular barcodes, yielded the TCR beta libraries. A single record per CDR3 protein comes from TCRdb applying MiXCR to the 5' RACE reads. The sample yields 400,000 or so distinct CDR3 sequences, approximately 26% seen once. The study's findings and limits: Peripheral blood samples showed relatively rare disease-linked clones, and these clones were CD8+. In ankylosing spondylitis patients, matched synovial fluid reportedly showed significant enrichment of disease-linked clones. About 8 highly homologous variants made up a TCR beta motif that seemed to typify ankylosing spondylitis blood. Previous work reported some of these motif variants in the synovial fluid and blood of reactive arthritis.

This clonotype was detected a few times. Its antigen is not known. The CDR3 has 17 amino acids. V dropped 2 bases and J dropped 4; count of bases not matched to a gene: 8. In germline, CDR1 is SGHTA, CDR2 FQGNSA. The clonotype was recovered from a male donor with ankylosing spondylitis. The V gene is TRBV7-2, the J gene TRBJ2-2; 9 bases are shared with TRBD2. Sequencing input: blood, either unsorted or a sorted T cell fraction (not recorded which). The CDR3 region is CASSLFYPAGGTGELFF. CDR3 nucleotides: TGTGCCAGCAGCTTATTCTACCCAGCGGGAGGCACCGGGGAGCTGTTTTTT. The whole variable domain, remainder taken from reference TRBV7-2 and TRBJ2-2, is GAGVSQSPSNKVTEKGKDVELRCDPISGHTALYWYRQSLGQGLEFLIYFQGNSAPDKSGLPSDRFSAERTGGSVSTLTIQRTQQEDSAVYLCASSLFYPAGGTGELFFGEGSRLTVL.